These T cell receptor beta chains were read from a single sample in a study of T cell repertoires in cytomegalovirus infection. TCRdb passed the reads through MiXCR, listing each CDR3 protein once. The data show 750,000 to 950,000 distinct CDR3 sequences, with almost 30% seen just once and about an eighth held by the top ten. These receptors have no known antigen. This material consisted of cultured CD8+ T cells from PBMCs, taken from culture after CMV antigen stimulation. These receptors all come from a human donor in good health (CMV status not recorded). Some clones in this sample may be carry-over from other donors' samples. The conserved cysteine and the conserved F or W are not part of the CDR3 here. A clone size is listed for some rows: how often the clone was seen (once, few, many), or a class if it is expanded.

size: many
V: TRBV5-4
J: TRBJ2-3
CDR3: ASSFAGTRSTDTQY

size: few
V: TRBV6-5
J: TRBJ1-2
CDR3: ASSPTGGGSPHGYT

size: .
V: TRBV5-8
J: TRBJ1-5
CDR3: ASRRTGFGQPQH

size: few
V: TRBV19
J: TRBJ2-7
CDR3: ASSDGAGDEQY

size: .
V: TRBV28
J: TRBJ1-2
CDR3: ASSFRGVLYGYT

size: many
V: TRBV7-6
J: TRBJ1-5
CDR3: ASSLEPGQGQPQH

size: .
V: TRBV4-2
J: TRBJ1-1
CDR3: ASSQGGSSPRYTEAF

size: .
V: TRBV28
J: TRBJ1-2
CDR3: ASSLGDRGQIGYT

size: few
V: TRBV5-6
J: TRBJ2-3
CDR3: ASSPDRVRTDTQY

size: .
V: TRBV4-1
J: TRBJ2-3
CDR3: ASRDVNRAADTQY

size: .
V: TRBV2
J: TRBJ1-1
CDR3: ASNQGRADTEAF

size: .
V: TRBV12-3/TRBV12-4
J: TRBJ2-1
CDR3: ASSSSYSSYNEQF

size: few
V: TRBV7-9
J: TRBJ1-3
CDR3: ASSINRNSGNTIY

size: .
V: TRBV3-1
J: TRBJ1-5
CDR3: ASSRGSQPQH

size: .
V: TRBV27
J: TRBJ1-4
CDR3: ASSPWDREVATNEKLF

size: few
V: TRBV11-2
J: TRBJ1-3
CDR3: ASSLDVDRPPSGNTIY

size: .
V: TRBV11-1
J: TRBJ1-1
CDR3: ASGSGTLNTEAF

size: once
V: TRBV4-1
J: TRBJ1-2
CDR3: ASSFLTGGYT

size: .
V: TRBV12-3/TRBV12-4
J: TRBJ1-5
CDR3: ASREGRQPQH

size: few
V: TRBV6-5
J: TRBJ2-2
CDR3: ASSYSTENTGELF

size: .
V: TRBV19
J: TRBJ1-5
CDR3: ASSMWQVGPNQPQH

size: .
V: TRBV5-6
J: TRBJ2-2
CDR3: ASSAGPPSPMDTGELF

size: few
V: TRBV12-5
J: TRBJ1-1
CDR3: ASGPWTGEAF

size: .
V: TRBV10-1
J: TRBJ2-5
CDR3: ASSDRLAGASGAQY

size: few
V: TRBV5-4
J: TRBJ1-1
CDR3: ASNPSSVQGETLKNTEAF

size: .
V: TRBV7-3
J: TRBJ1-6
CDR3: ASSSPGHYNSPLH